These 12 T cell receptor beta chains share one sample of origin, sequenced in a study of OX40 agonist ivuxolimab in advanced cancers. Generated by immunoSEQ multiplex PCR, the TCRdb table keeps only in-frame clones and is missing some. This table holds approximately 48,000 clones, around nine tenths found once. This material consisted of CD4+ or CD8+ T cells sorted from blood, taken in a trial of the OX40 agonist ivuxolimab. The source of these receptors is an adult with an advanced solid tumor such as melanoma, head and neck, liver or kidney cancer.

This sequence joins TRBV19 and TRBJ1-2; D is unresolved. Germline lookup yields CDR1 LNHDA and CDR2 SQIVND (reference sequence). The length of the CDR3 is 16 residues. The V end lost 0 bases, the J end lost 4 bases, and 15 bases lay between the germline ends. The CDR3 loop reads CASSIDWRGGTYGYTF. The DNA of the CDR3 is TGTGCCAGTAGTATAGATTGGAGAGGCGGAACCTATGGCTACACCTTC.

This chain uses TRBV4-1 with TRBJ2-7; TRBD2 aligns across 12 bases. The CDR3 runs 16 residues. Losses at the gene ends were 1 base for V and 3 bases for J; bases not matched to a gene: 4. The germline V gene has CDR1 MGHRA and CDR2 YSYEKL. CDR3 in amino acids: CASSQGGLAGNYEQYF. In nucleotides, the CDR3 is TGCGCCAGCAGCCAAGGTGGACTAGCGGGAAACTACGAGCAGTACTTC.

The chain employs TRBV7-5 and TRBJ1-2; the table gives TRBD1 as D, unverified against the DNA. TRBV7-5 is marked as a pseudogene. This CDR3 comprises 15 residues. This CDR3 is CASSLPGQENYGYTF. The CDR3 DNA follows: TGTGCCAGCAGCCTACCGGGACAGGAGAACTATGGCTACACCTTC.

The V gene is TRBV6-5, the J gene TRBJ1-1; D is undetermined. Trimming took off 3 bases at V and 3 bases at J, with 14 bases between the two ends. Germline CDR1 reads MNHEY; CDR2 reads SVGAGI. There are 15 residues in the CDR3. The CDR3 DNA reads TGTGCCAGCAGTTATGGAAGTGGGTTGGACACTGAAGCTTTCTTT. It specifies CASSYGSGLDTEAFF.

The CDR3 sequence is CATSRGPSTDTQYF. Here the CDR3 DNA reads TGTGCCACCAGCAGAGGGCCCAGCACAGATACGCAGTATTTT. The chain combines TRBV15 with TRBJ2-3; D gene unclear. V lost 1 base, J lost 0 bases, and 5 bases lay in between. The CDR3 extends over 14 amino acids. The germline CDR1 and CDR2 sequences are LNHNV and YYDKDF (reference sequence).

V is TRBV27 and J is TRBJ2-5; TRBD1 is a possible D gene (6 bases). This CDR3 has 13 amino acids. In germline, CDR1 is MNHEY, CDR2 SMNVEV (reference sequence). Trimming pared 7 bases from V and 4 bases from J, leaving 13 bases between. This CDR3 reads CASTTGTRETQYF. The CDR3, as DNA: TGTGCCAGCACGACAGGTACACGAGAGACCCAGTACTTC.

The V gene is TRBV27, the J gene TRBJ1-2, with TRBD1 identical over 7 bases. This CDR3 has 15 amino acids. With V trimmed by 6 bases and J by 1 base, 8 bases remained unmatched. In germline, CDR1 is MNHEY, CDR2 SMNVEV (reference sequence). CDR3 sequence: CASSSTGAHNYGYTF. The CDR3, as DNA: TGTGCCAGCAGCTCCACAGGGGCCCATAACTATGGCTACACCTTC.

This clone was counted once. The CDR3 protein is CASSLGHVLSPLHF. Written as DNA, the CDR3 is TGTGCCAGCAGCCTCGGACACGTCTTGTCACCCCTCCACTTT. The rearrangement links TRBV7-9 to TRBJ1-6, with D possibly matching TRBD1 (5 bases). The CDR3 runs to 14 residues. Germline loops: CDR1 SEHNR, CDR2 FQNEAQ (reference sequence). Trimming removed 5 bases from V and 10 bases from J, with 15 bases in between.

This clone was seen a handful of times. The chain uses TRBV7-9 and TRBJ1-4; TRBD1 is a possible D gene (6 bases). V lost 6 bases to trimming and J lost 7 bases, with 12 bases between them. The CDR3 is made up of 13 amino acids. In germline, CDR1 is SEHNR, CDR2 FQNEAQ (reference sequence). The CDR3 is CASRPRGGEKLFF. The DNA for the CDR3 is TGTGCCAGCAGACCTAGGGGGGGTGAAAAACTGTTTTTT.

This clone appeared once. The rearrangement uses TRBV9 and TRBJ2-1; 8 bases fit TRBD2. Trimming removed 0 bases from V and 5 bases from J; junction bases left unmatched: 4. Germline CDR1 reads SGDLS; CDR2 reads YYNGEE. This CDR3 is built from 15 residues. CDR3 sequence: CASSVGAGGHNEQFF. The CDR3 DNA is TGTGCCAGCAGCGTAGGGGCGGGGGGCCACAATGAGCAGTTCTTC.

A note on this clone: Other DNA sequences in this sample translate to the same CDR3. This chain joins TRBV9 and TRBJ1-5; D might be TRBD1 (5 bases). There are 14 residues in the CDR3. CDR1 is SGDLS, CDR2 YYNGEE, per germline. V was clipped by 0 bases and J by 1 base, with 5 bases between them. Written as DNA, the CDR3 is TGTGCCAGCAGCGTAGGGGACAGCAATCAGCCCCAGCATTTT. It codes for CASSVGDSNQPQHF.

The V gene is TRBV9, the J gene TRBJ2-4; possibly TRBD1 or TRBD2 for D (5 bases each). The V end was cut by 0 bases, the J end by 0 bases, with 10 bases between. The CDR3 contains 16 residues. Germline V lookup: CDR1 SGDLS, CDR2 YYNGEE. The CDR3, as DNA: TGTGCCAGCAGCGTAGGAGGGGAACTAGCCAAAAACATTCAGTACTTC. Translating it yields CASSVGGELAKNIQYF.